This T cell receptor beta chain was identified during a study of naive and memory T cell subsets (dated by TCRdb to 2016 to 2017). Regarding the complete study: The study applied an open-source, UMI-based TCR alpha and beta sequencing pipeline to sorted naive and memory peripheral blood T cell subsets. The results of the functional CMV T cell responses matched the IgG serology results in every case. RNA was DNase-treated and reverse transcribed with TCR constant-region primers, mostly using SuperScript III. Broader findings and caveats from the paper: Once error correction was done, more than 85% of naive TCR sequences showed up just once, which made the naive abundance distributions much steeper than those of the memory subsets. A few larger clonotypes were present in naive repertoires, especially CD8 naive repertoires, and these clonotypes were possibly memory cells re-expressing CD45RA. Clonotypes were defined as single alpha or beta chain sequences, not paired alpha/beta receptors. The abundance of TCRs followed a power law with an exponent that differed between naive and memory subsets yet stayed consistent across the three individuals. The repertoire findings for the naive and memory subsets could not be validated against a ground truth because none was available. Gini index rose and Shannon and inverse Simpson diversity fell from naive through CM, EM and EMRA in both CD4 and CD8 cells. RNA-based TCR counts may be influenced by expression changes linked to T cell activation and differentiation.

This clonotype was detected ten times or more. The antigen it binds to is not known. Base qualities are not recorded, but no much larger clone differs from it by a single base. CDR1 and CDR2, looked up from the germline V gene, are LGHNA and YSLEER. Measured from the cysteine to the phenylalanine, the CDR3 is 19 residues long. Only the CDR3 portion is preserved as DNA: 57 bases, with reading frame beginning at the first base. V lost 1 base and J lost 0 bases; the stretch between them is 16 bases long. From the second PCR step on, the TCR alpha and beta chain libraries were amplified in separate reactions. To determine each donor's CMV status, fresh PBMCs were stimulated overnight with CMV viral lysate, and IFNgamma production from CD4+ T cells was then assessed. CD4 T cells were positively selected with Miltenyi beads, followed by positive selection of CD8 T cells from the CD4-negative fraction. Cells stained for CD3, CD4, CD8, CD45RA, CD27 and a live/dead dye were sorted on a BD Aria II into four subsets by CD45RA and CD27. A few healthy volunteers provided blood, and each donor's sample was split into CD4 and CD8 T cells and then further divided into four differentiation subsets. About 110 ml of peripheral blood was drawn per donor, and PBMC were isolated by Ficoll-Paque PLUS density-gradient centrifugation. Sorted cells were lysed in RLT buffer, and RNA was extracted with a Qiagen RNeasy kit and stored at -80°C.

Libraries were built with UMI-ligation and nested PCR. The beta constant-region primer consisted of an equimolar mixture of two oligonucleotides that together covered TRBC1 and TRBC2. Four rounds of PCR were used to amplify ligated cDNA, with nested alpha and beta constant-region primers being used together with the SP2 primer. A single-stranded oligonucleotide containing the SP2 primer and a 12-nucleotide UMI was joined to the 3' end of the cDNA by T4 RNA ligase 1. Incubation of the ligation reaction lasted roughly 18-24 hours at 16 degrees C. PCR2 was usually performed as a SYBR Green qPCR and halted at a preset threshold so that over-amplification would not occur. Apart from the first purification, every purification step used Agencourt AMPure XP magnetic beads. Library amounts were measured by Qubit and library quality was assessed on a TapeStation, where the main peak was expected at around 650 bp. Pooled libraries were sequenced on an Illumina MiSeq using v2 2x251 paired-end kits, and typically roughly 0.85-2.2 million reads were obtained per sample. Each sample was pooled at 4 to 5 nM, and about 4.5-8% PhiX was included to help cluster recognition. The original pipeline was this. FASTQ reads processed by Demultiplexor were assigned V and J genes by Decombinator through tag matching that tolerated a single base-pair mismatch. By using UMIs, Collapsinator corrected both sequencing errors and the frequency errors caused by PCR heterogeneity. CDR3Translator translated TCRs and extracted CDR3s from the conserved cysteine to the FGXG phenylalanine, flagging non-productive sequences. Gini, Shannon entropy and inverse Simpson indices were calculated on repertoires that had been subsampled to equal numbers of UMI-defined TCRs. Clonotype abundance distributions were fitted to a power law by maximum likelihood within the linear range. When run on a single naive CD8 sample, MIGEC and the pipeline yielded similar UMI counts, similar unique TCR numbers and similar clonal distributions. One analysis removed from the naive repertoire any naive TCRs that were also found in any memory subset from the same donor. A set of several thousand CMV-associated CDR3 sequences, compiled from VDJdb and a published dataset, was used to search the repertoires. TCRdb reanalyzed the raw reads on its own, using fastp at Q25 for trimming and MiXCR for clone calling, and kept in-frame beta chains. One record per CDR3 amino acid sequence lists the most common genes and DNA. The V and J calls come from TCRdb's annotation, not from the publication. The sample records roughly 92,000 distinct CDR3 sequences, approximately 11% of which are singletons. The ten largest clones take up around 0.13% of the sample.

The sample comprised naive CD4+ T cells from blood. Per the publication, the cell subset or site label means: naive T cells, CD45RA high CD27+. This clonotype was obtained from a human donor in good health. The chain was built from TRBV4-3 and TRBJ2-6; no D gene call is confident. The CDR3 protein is CASSQVRVGSSSGANVLTF. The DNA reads TGCGCCAGCAGCCAAGTCCGAGTGGGATCGAGCTCTGGGGCCAACGTCCTGACTTTC.